The clone carrying this TCR beta chain was recorded a few times. Antigen: not known. The CDR3 contains 15 residues. The germline gives CDR1 SEHNR, CDR2 FQNEAQ (reference sequence). Trimming removed 7 bases from V and 1 base from J, with 16 bases in between. Assay execution took place at the deep level. Only in-frame clones appear in the TCRdb table, and some are missing; sequencing was by immunoSEQ multiplex PCR. The sample includes about 2.1 million clones, about 94% of them seen just once. These data are taken from a study of shared clonotypes between healthy human individuals. Study results and caveats: The low donor count limited represented genetic and exposure-history diversity. In general, naive subsets displayed greater estimated richness than memory subsets did.

Naive-designated CD8 cells lacked CD45RO, were positively enriched for CCR7, and omitted terminally differentiated effector memory CD45RA+ cells. The J gene is TRBJ1-1, the V gene TRBV7-9; D gene uncertain. This clonotype was obtained from a man younger than 35 in good health. Some clones in this sample may be carry-over from other donors' samples. The sample was naive CD8+ T cells from PBMCs. The CDR3 nucleotides read TGTGCCAGCACCCCCCGCGCCGCCACGAACACTGAAGCTTTCTTT. Protein: CASTPRAATNTEAFF.